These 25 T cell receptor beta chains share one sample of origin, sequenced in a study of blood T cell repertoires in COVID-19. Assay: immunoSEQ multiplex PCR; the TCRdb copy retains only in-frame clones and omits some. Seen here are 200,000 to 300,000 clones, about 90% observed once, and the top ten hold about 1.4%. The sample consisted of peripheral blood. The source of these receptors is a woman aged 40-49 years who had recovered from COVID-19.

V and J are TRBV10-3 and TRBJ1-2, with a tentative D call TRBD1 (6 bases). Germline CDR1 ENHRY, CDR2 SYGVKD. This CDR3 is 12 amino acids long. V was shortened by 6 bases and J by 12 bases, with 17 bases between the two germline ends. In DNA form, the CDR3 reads TGTGCCATCAGCGCGAATACAGGGTCTCACACCTTC. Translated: CAISANTGSHTF.

The CDR3 reads CASSVGMTSGLVQYF. The DNA for the CDR3 is TGTGCCAGCAGCGTAGGAATGACTAGCGGGTTGGTTCAGTACTTC. This sequence joins TRBV9 and TRBJ2-4; 10 bases agree with TRBD2. Unmatched junction bases numbered 8, after V lost 0 bases and J lost 11 bases. CDR1 SGDLS and CDR2 YYNGEE come from the germline V gene. The CDR3 spans 15 residues.

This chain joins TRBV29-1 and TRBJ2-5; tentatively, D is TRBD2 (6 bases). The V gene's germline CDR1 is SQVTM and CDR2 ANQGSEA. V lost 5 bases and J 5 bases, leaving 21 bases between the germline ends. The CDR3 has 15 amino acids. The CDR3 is CSVLGTVSVLETQYF. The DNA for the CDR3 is TGCAGCGTTCTGGGGACTGTCAGTGTTCTGGAGACCCAGTACTTC.

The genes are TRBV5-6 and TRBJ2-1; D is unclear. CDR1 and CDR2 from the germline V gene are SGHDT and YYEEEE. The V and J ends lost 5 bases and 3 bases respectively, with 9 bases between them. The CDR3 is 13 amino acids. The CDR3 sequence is CASRRGGYNEQFF. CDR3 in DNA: TGTGCCAGCAGGCGAGGCGGCTACAATGAGCAGTTCTTC.

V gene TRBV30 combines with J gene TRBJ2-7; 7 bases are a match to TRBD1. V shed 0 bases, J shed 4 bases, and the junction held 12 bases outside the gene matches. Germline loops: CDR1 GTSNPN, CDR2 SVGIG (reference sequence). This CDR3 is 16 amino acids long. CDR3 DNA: TGTGCCTGGAGTGTACAGGAGAGCTACAGGGGTTACGAGCAGTACTTC. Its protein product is CAWSVQESYRGYEQYF.

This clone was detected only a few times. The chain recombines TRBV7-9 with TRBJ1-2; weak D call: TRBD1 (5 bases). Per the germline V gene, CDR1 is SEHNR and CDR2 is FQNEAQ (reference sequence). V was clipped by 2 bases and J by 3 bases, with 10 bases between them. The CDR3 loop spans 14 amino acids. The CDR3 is CASSLSDRDYGYTF. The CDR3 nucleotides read TGTGCCAGCAGCTTATCTGACAGAGACTATGGCTACACCTTC.

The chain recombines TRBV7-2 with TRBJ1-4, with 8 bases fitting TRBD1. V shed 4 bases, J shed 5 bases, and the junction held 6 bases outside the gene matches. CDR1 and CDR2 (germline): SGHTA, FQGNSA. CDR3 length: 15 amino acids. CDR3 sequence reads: CASSSYRGGNEKLFF. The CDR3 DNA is TGTGCCAGCAGCTCGTACAGGGGGGGAAATGAAAAACTGTTTTTT.

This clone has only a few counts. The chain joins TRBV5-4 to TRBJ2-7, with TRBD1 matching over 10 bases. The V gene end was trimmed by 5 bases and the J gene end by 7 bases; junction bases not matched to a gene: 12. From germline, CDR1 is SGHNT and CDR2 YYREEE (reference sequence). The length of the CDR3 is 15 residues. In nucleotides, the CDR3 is TGTGCCAGCAGTCACCGGGACAGGGGACTCGGGGAGCAGTACTTC. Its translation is CASSHRDRGLGEQYF.

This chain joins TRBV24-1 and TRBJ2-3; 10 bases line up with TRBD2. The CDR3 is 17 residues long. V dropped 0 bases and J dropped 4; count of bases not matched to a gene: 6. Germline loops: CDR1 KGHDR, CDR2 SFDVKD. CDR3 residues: CATSDLRAGGQADTQYF. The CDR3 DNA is TGTGCCACCAGTGATTTGCGAGCGGGGGGGCAGGCAGATACGCAGTATTTT.

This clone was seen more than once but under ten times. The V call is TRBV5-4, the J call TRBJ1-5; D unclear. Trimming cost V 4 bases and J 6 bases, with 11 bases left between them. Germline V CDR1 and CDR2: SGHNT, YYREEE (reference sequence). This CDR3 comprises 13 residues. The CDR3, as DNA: TGTGCCAGCAGCCACGACAAAGGTCAGCCCCAGCATTTT. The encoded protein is CASSHDKGQPQHF.

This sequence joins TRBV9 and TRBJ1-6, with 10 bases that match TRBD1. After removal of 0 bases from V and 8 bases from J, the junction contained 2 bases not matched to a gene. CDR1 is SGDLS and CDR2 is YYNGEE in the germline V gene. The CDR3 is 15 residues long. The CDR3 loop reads CASSVGGTGDSPLHF. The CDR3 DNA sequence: TGTGCCAGCAGCGTAGGCGGGACAGGGGATTCACCCCTCCACTTT.

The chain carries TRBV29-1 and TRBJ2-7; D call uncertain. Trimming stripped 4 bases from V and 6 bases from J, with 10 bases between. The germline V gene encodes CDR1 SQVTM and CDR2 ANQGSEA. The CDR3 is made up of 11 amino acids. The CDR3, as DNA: TGCAGCGTTGTATTGAGCGCCGAGCAGTACTTC. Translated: CSVVLSAEQYF.

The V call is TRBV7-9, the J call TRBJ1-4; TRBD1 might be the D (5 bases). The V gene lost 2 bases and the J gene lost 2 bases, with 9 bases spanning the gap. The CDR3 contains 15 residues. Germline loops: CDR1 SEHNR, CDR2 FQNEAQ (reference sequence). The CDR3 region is CASSLLGGTNEKLFF. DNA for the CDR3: TGTGCCAGCAGCTTACTGGGGGGGACTAATGAAAAACTGTTTTTT. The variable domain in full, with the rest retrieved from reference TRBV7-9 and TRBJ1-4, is DTGVSQNPRHKITKRGQNVTFRCDPISEHNRLYWYRQTLGQGPEFLTYFQNEAQLEKSRLLSDRFSAERPKGSFSTLEIQRTEQGDSAMYLCASSLLGGTNEKLFFGSGTQLSVL.

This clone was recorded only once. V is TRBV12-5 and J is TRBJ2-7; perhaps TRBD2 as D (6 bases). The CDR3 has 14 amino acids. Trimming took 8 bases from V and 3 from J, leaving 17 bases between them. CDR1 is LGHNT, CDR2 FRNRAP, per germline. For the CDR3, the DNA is TGTGCTAGTTCCCCCGGGGGACCCTTCTACGAGCAGTACTTC. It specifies CASSPGGPFYEQYF.

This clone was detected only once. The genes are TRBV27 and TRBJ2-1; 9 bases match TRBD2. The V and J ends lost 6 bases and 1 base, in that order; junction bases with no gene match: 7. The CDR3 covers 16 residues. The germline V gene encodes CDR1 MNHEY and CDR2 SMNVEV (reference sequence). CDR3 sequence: CASSPSSGDSYNEQFF. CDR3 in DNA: TGTGCCAGCAGCCCGTCTAGCGGGGATTCCTACAATGAGCAGTTCTTC.

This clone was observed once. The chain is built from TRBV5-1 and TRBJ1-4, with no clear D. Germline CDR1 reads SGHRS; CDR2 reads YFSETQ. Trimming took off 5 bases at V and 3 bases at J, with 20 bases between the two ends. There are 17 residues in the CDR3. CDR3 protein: CASRNSPNSRANEKLFF. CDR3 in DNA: TGCGCCAGCAGAAACTCGCCCAATTCTCGGGCTAATGAAAAACTGTTTTTT.

The CDR3 sequence: CASKEGSMNTEAFF. CDR3 sequence (DNA): TGTGCCAGCAAGGAGGGCAGCATGAACACTGAAGCTTTCTTT. The V call is TRBV2, the J call TRBJ1-1; D gene unclear. CDR1 is SNHLY and CDR2 is FYNNEI in the germline V gene. V was pared by 7 bases and J by 0 bases, with 12 bases between. CDR3 length equals 14 residues.

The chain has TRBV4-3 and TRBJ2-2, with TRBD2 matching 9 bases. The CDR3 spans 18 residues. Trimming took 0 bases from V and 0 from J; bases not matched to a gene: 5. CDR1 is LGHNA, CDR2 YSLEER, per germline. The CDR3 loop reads CASSQEVPSGTNTGELFF. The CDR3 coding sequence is TGCGCCAGCAGCCAAGAAGTGCCTAGCGGGACGAACACCGGGGAGCTGTTTTTT.

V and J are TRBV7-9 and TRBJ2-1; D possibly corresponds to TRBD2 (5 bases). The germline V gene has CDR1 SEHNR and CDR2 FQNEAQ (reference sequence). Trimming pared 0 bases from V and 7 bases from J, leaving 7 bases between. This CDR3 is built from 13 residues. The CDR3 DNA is TGTGCCAGCAGCTTAGCCCCGGGGAATGAGCAGTTCTTC. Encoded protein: CASSLAPGNEQFF.

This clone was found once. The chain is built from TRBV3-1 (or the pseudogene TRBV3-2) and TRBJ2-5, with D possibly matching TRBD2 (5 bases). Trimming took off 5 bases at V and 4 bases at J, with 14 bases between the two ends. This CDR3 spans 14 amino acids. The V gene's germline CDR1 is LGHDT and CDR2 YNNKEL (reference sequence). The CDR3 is CASSSTPGLETQYF. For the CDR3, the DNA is TGTGCCAGCAGCTCAACACCGGGGTTAGAGACCCAGTACTTC.

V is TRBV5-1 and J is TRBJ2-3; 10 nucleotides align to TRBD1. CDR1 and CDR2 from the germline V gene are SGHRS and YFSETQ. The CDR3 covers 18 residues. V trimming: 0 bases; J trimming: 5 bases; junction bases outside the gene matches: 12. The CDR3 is CASSLGRYGTGARDTQYF. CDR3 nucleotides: TGCGCCAGCAGCTTGGGCCGGTACGGGACAGGGGCTAGAGATACGCAGTATTTT.

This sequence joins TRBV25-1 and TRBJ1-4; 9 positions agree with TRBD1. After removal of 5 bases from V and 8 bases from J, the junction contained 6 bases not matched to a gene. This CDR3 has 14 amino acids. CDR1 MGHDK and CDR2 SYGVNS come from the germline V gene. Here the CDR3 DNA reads TGTGCCAGCAGTCAAGGGACAGGGTCCGAAAAACTGTTTTTT. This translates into CASSQGTGSEKLFF.

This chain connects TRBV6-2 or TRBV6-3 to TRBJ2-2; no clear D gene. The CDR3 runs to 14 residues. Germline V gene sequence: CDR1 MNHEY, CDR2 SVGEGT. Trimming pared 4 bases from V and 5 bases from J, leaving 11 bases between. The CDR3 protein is CASSSVSGTGELFF. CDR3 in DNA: TGTGCCAGCAGTTCTGTCTCCGGGACCGGGGAGCTGTTTTTT.

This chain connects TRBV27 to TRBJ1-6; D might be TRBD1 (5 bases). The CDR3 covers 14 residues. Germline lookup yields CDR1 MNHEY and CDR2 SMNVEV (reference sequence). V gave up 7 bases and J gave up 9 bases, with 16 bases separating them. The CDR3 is CASTQGGASSPLHF. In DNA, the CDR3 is TGTGCCAGCACCCAAGGAGGGGCAAGTTCACCCCTCCACTTT.

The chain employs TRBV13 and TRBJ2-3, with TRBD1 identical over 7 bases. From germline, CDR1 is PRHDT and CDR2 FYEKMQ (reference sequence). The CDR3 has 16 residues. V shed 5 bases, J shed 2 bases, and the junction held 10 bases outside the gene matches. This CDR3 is CASSVRDRVYTDTQYF. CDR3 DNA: TGTGCCAGCAGCGTCCGGGACAGAGTTTACACAGATACGCAGTATTTT.